This T cell receptor beta chain was obtained from a study of blood T cell repertoires in COVID-19 (dated by TCRdb to 2020 to 2021). Broadly, across the study: Samples covering the acute and convalescent phases of COVID-19 were provided by collaborators in the United States, Italy and Spain. The material from the prospective study consisted of cDNA or gDNA derived from T cells, B-cell-depleted T cells, or PBMCs. Subjects who had been exposed to COVID-19, were actively infected with it, or had recovered from it provided the deeply sampled blood TCRbeta repertoires that made up the dataset. The repertoires were made available in a free public database intended to serve as a resource for research on the immune response to SARS-CoV-2. Samples came from the ongoing ImmuneRACE study (first 160 participants) plus 1,254 subjects from 6 global collaborators. The sample metadata nearly always contained a de-identified subject ID, COVID-19 status, age in years and sex. Where available, HLA class I and class II types were obtained from metadata supplied by the sample provider rather than from assay-based typing.

TCRbeta CDR3 regions were amplified from genomic DNA using the immunoSEQ Assay, a bias-controlled multiplex PCR. Processing in the source paper ran as follows. The number of nucleated cells in each sample was estimated from the amplification of reference gene primers within the assay. Sequence reads were collapsed and filtered to measure the absolute abundance of every unique TCRbeta CDR3 rearrangement. For each sample, productive Simpson clonality was calculated by taking the square root of Simpson's diversity index across productive rearrangements. The source is immuneACCESS, and TCRdb retained only in-frame sequences with V and J called. Part of the clones is not carried over; for the studies checked, unresolved V genes explain less than half of this, and the remainder is unexplained. V and J calls plus clone size are reproduced from that table; the DNA served to infer D and trimming. Present in this sample are approximately 200,000 clones, 65% to 80% of which were seen just once. Under 15% of the sample is in the top ten clones.

Results the study describes overall, beyond this receptor: The amount of clinical and demographic metadata varied by source and participant and was provided uncurated.

Germline trimming: 6 bases from V, 0 bases from J; junction bases outside gene matches: 4. There are 16 amino acids in the CDR3, from cysteine to phenylalanine inclusive. Only CDR3 DNA is held: 48 bases, read in frame from base 1. CDR1 and CDR2 are drawn from the germline V gene: SGHNT, YENEEA. On this clone: Its antigen remains undetermined. One base away there is no much larger clone; base qualities are not given.

Each collaborating institution followed its own protocols to collect whole blood in K2EDTA tubes. Collaborator samples were shipped for TCRbeta analysis as frozen whole blood, isolated PBMCs, or DNA extracted from either sample type. This receptor was obtained from a woman in her forties or fifties with acute or convalescent COVID-19. Here the chain combines TRBV11-3 and TRBJ2-6, with TRBD1 matching 8 junction bases. Material: peripheral blood. The CDR3 region reads CASSNRGVSGANVLTF. In nucleotides, the sequence is TGTGCCAGCAGTAACAGGGGGGTCTCTGGGGCCAACGTCCTGACTTTC.